This T cell receptor (beta chain) was obtained from a study of blood T cell repertoires in COVID-19. Losses at the gene ends were 0 bases for V and 4 bases for J; bases not matched to a gene: 12. This CDR3 is built from 17 residues. From germline, CDR1 is SGHRS and CDR2 YFSETQ. Sequencing used immunoSEQ multiplex PCR; TCRdb keeps in-frame clones, though not all of them. The sample gives some 94,000 clones, about two thirds of which show up once; 20% to 25% is in the top ten. This receptor was identified in a woman aged 60 to 75 in a cohort sampled during active or convalescent COVID-19. The rearrangement uses TRBV5-1 and TRBJ2-7, with TRBD1 matching over 8 bases. Sequencing was done on a sample of peripheral blood. CDR3 in DNA: TGCGCCAGCAGCTTGGCCGTAGACAGGGGTAGGTTATACGAGCAGTACTTC. Its protein is CASSLAVDRGRLYEQYF.